This T cell receptor beta chain came from a study of blood T cell repertoires in COVID-19. Whole-study context: Donors in the United States, Italy and Spain gave samples during acute or convalescent COVID-19.

Per the authors' pipeline: Estimation of nucleated cell counts was performed using reference gene primer amplification. Here immunoSEQ multiplex PCR was the method, and the copy in TCRdb shows in-frame clones only, minus some. V and J calls and clone size are those listed in that table; D and trimming were worked out from the DNA. The sample consists of under 200,000 clones, around 82% of them appearing once. The CDR3 length is 14 residues. The V and J ends lost 5 bases and 5 bases, in that order; junction bases with no gene match: 6. Germline CDR1 and CDR2: ENHRY and SYGVKD. Sequencing was done on a sample of PBMCs or T cells enriched from blood (not recorded which). The chain carries TRBV10-3 and TRBJ1-2; TRBD1 matches at 9 bases. This clonotype originated in a woman aged 50 to 60 in a cohort exposed to, infected with or recovered from COVID-19 (not recorded which). The CDR3: CAISPRQGEYGYTF. In DNA, the CDR3 is TGTGCCATCAGTCCGCGACAGGGGGAATATGGCTACACCTTC.